These 12 T cell receptor beta chains were all obtained from the same sample, sequenced in a study of human T cells and chemical hapten exposure. This sample's time point: pre-sensitization, week 0. Documented treatment: therapeutic diphenylcyclopropenone sensitization with weekly scalp DPC. MiXCR, applied by TCRdb to the RACE reads, yields one record per CDR3 protein. The profile covers 150,000 to 200,000 distinct CDR3 sequences, with nearly 30% appearing a single time and roughly 3% taken by the ten largest. The sequencing here drew on whole blood, taken in connection with sensitization to the hapten diphenylcyclopropenone (DPC). Every receptor here comes from a woman between 25 and 40 years old with alopecia areata. Some clones in this sample may be carry-over from other donors' samples.

This clonotype was observed a few times. This chain uses TRBV7-6 with TRBJ2-3; tentative D call: TRBD1 (5 bases). CDR3 length: 18 amino acids. Per the germline V gene, CDR1 is SGHVS and CDR2 is FNYEAQ. The V and J ends lost 1 base and 0 bases respectively, with 17 bases between them. The CDR3 reads CASSLGPAGPGSTDTQYF. CDR3 sequence (DNA): TGTGCCAGCAGCTTAGGCCCGGCAGGGCCAGGTAGCACAGATACGCAGTATTTT.

J is TRBJ1-1 and V is TRBV7-2; 7 bases map to TRBD1. The CDR3 length is 14 residues. CDR1 SGHTA and CDR2 FQGNSA come from the germline V gene. The V gene end was trimmed by 4 bases and the J gene end by 4 bases; junction bases not matched to a gene: 6. CDR3 residues: CASSSQGGSTEAFF. The CDR3 region has the DNA TGTGCCAGCAGCTCCCAGGGGGGTAGCACTGAAGCTTTCTTT.

The V call is TRBV6-5, the J call TRBJ2-5, with TRBD1 identical over 11 bases. V shed 5 bases and J 0 bases; nucleotides not matched to a gene: 8. The germline V gene encodes CDR1 MNHEY and CDR2 SVGAGI. The CDR3 has 17 residues. CDR3 bases: TGTGCCAGCAGTCCCGGGACAGGGGGAGAGTACCAAGAGACCCAGTACTTC. Translation: CASSPGTGGEYQETQYF.

This chain uses TRBV20-1 with TRBJ1-6; TRBD1 agrees at 11 bases. The CDR3 has 13 residues. CDR1 is DFQATT, CDR2 SNEGSKA, per germline (reference sequence). J gave up 9 bases and V 6 bases, and 4 bases lay outside the gene matches. The CDR3, as DNA: TGCAGTGCCAGCGGGACAGGGGGTTCACCCCTCCACTTT. It is translated as CSASGTGGSPLHF.

In its sample, this clonotype was seen a few times. V and J are TRBV12-3 or TRBV12-4 and TRBJ2-1; the D is unclear. Trimming shortened V by 1 base and J by 0 bases, and 7 bases separated the two germline ends. This CDR3 is 15 amino acids long. CDR3 protein: CASSLGPYSYNEQFF. DNA of the CDR3: TGTGCCAGCAGTTTAGGGCCCTACTCCTACAATGAGCAGTTCTTC.

The rearrangement uses TRBV11-3 and TRBJ2-7; 9 positions match TRBD1. Looked up from germline, CDR1 is SGHNT and CDR2 is YENEEA. V was clipped by 3 bases and J by 5 bases; unmatched bases: 11. The CDR3 is made up of 16 amino acids. The CDR3 nucleotides read TGTGCCAGCAGCTTGGGGACCGGGACAGGGAACCACGAGCAGTACTTC. Residues: CASSLGTGTGNHEQYF.

This clonotype was seen once. The V and J genes are TRBV5-5 and TRBJ1-5; TRBD1 might be the D (6 bases). Trimming shortened V by 4 bases and J by 6 bases, and 17 bases separated the two germline ends. Germline V CDR1 and CDR2: SGHKS, YYEKEE (reference sequence). The CDR3 is made up of 15 amino acids. CDR3 amino acids: CASSRTTGSGQPQHF. The CDR3 DNA reads as TGTGCCAGCAGCCGGACTACAGGGTCGGGTCAGCCCCAGCATTTT. The whole variable domain, remainder taken from reference TRBV5-5 and TRBJ1-5, is DAGVTQSPTHLIKTRGQQVTLRCSPISGHKSVSWYQQVLGQGPQFIFQYYEKEERGRGNFPDRFSARQFPNYSSELNVNALLLGDSALYLCASSRTTGSGQPQHFGDGTRLSIL.

This clonotype was seen a few times. The V gene is TRBV6-5, the J gene TRBJ1-1, with D possibly TRBD1 on 5 matching bases. The CDR3 loop spans 16 amino acids. V was trimmed by 2 bases and J by 0 bases, leaving 13 bases between them. Germline loops: CDR1 MNHEY, CDR2 SVGAGI. The CDR3 nucleotides are TGTGCCAGCAGTTACCGACAGATACCCATGAACACTGAAGCTTTCTTT. Translation gives CASSYRQIPMNTEAFF.

V gene TRBV7-9 combines with J gene TRBJ1-4, with D hard to call. CDR3 size: 15 residues. The V gene lost 1 base and the J gene lost 8 bases, with 14 bases spanning the gap. The germline CDR1 and CDR2 sequences are SEHNR and FQNEAQ (reference sequence). The CDR3 region has the DNA TGTGCCAGCAGCTTAGTCAGAGGGTCAGAAGAAAAACTGTTTTTT. This codes for CASSLVRGSEEKLFF.

The rearrangement uses TRBV7-9 and TRBJ2-5; perhaps TRBD1 as D (6 bases). This CDR3 is 15 amino acids long. CDR1 and CDR2 (germline): SEHNR, FQNEAQ (reference sequence). Deletions cut 5 bases from V and 2 bases from J, with 15 bases between. CDR3 in amino acids: CASSRQTGFQETQYF. The CDR3 DNA follows: TGTGCCAGCAGCCGGCAAACAGGGTTTCAAGAGACCCAGTACTTC.

A remark on this clonotype: The junction departs from germline at one end; a sequencing error may be responsible. The chain joins TRBV6-2 or TRBV6-3 to TRBJ2-7; a possible D gene is TRBD2 (6 bases). This CDR3 is built from 14 residues. The germline V gene encodes CDR1 MNHEY and CDR2 SVGEGT. CDR3 bases: TGTGCCAGCAGTTACGCGGGAAATACCTACGAGCAGAACTTC. Translating gives CASSYAGNTYEQNF.

This clonotype showed up just a few times. The rearrangement uses TRBV9 and TRBJ2-7; D may be TRBD1 (6 bases). This CDR3 has 13 amino acids. CDR1 SGDLS and CDR2 YYNGEE come from the germline V gene. The ends were cut back, 4 bases at V and 4 bases at J, with 12 bases in the middle. The CDR3 bases are TGTGCCAGCAGCCCCAAGGACAGATACGAGCAGTACTTC. This sequence encodes CASSPKDRYEQYF.